The 23 T cell receptor beta chains below were found in one sample sequenced in a study of blood T cell repertoires in COVID-19 (dated by TCRdb to 2018 to 2021). The library was generated by the immunoSEQ multiplex PCR assay. As stored in TCRdb, this immuneACCESS dataset retains in-frame rearrangements with V and J assigned. A fraction of the clones does not appear; measured against another copy, unresolved V genes explain less than half of the discrepancy, and the remainder lacks a known reason. The sample records approximately 40,000 clones, 85% of which are singletons. The ten largest clones add up to 44% of the sample. Sequenced material: peripheral blood. The receptors here all came from a man aged 60 to 75 with active or convalescent COVID-19.

The rearrangement joins TRBV27 to TRBJ2-3; 8 bases match TRBD1. With V trimmed by 8 bases and J by 8 bases, 9 bases remained unmatched. Germline V CDR1 and CDR2: MNHEY, SMNVEV (reference sequence). The length of the CDR3 is 13 residues. The CDR3 region is CASGRTGRFTQYF. CDR3 bases: TGTGCCAGCGGGAGGACAGGGAGGTTTACGCAGTATTTT.

V is TRBV25-1 and J is TRBJ1-5; D is uncertain. This CDR3 comprises 15 residues. Germline CDR1 and CDR2: MGHDK and SYGVNS. Trimming took off 4 bases at V and 4 bases at J, with 14 bases between the two ends. CDR3 sequence: CASSASGLGNQPQHF. CDR3 bases: TGTGCCAGCAGTGCGTCTGGACTGGGTAATCAGCCCCAGCATTTT.

The chain uses TRBV28 and TRBJ1-1, with unresolved D. CDR1 and CDR2 from the germline V gene are MDHEN and SYDVKM. V lost 7 bases and J 6 bases, leaving 15 bases between the germline ends. The CDR3 has 13 residues. CDR3: CASTPTFAPEAFF. CDR3 sequence (DNA): TGTGCCAGCACCCCCACTTTCGCCCCTGAAGCTTTCTTT.

The chain links TRBV5-8 to TRBJ2-7, with unresolved D. This CDR3 has 15 residues. V was shortened by 1 base and J by 0 bases, with 11 bases between the two germline ends. Germline values: CDR1 SGHTS, CDR2 YDEGEE. CDR3 nucleotides: TGTGCCAGCAGCTTGAATTGGTGGGCCTCCTACGAGCAGTACGTC. Translating gives CASSLNWWASYEQYV.

The chain links TRBV6-1 to TRBJ2-1; the match to TRBD2 covers 9 bases. The CDR3 is 18 residues long. Germline CDR1 is MNHNS and CDR2 is SASEGT. Trimming cost V 2 bases and J 4 bases; bases outside gene matches: 12. This chain's CDR3 is CASSERLAALRLYNEQFF. CDR3 DNA: TGTGCCAGCAGTGAACGACTAGCGGCCTTGAGGTTGTACAATGAGCAGTTCTTC.

This chain connects TRBV5-1 to TRBJ2-1; 8 bases agree with TRBD2. Germline V gene sequence: CDR1 SGHRS, CDR2 YFSETQ. The CDR3 contains 16 residues. V lost 0 bases, J lost 7 bases, and 9 bases stayed unmatched. The DNA of the CDR3 is TGCGCCAGCAGCTTGGGAGCGGGAGACTGGAGAAATGAGCAGTTCTTC. Its translation is CASSLGAGDWRNEQFF.

This clone has a handful of counts. The CDR3: CASIRDRGVNQPQHF. The CDR3 nucleotides are TGTGCCAGCATCAGGGACAGGGGGGTAAATCAGCCCCAGCATTTT. The chain links TRBV28 to TRBJ1-5, with TRBD1 identical over 11 bases. The CDR3 covers 15 residues. J gave up 4 bases and V 7 bases, and 6 bases lay outside the gene matches. Germline loops: CDR1 MDHEN, CDR2 SYDVKM. The full variable domain, with the rest looked up from reference TRBV28 and TRBJ1-5, is DVKVTQSSRYLVKRTGEKVFLECVQDMDHENMFWYRQDPGLGLRLIYFSYDVKMKEKGDIPEGYSVSREKKERFSLILESASTNQTSMYLCASIRDRGVNQPQHFGDGTRLSIL.

This clone was observed once. CDR3 DNA sequence: TGTGCCAGCACCGAGGCTTTTAGGAATGAGCAGTTCTTC. It encodes CASTEAFRNEQFF. This chain uses TRBV5-6 with TRBJ2-1; no definite D call. V shed 6 bases and J shed 7 bases, with 14 bases lying between them. The CDR3 is 13 residues long. Germline V gene sequence: CDR1 SGHDT, CDR2 YYEEEE.

The V call is TRBV9, the J call TRBJ2-3, with 10 bases aligning to TRBD2. The CDR3 has 16 amino acids. The germline CDR1 and CDR2 sequences are SGDLS and YYNGEE. V lost 0 bases and J lost 1; bases outside the gene matches: 2. CDR3 bases: TGTGCCAGCAGCGTAGAGCTAGCGGGGGGCACAGATACGCAGTATTTT. Translated, it gives CASSVELAGGTDTQYF.

The rearrangement links TRBV7-2 to TRBJ2-5; 10 positions match TRBD2. The junction had 6 bases not matched to a gene; V was cut back by 3 bases and J by 5 bases. Per the germline V gene, CDR1 is SGHTA and CDR2 is FQGNSA. This CDR3 comprises 15 residues. The CDR3 nucleotides are TGTGCCAGCAGCTTGGCTAGCGGGGGCCGGGAGACCCAGTACTTC. Its translation: CASSLASGGRETQYF.

This clone occurred once. The chain recombines TRBV10-3 with TRBJ2-1; 16 bases align to TRBD2. The CDR3 loop spans 16 amino acids. The J segment lost 13 bases and the V segment lost 2 bases, leaving 8 bases of the junction unmatched. The germline V gene encodes CDR1 ENHRY and CDR2 SYGVKD. The chain's CDR3 is CAISEIGTSGRAVQFF. The CDR3 DNA follows: TGTGCCATCAGTGAGATAGGGACTAGCGGGAGGGCTGTCCAGTTCTTC.

The V call is TRBV11-2, the J call TRBJ2-3; no definite D call. The CDR3 length is 12 residues. V lost 5 bases to trimming and J lost 2 bases, with 5 bases between them. Germline CDR1 reads SGHAT; CDR2 reads FQNNGV. The DNA of the CDR3 is TGTGCCAGCAGCCCAGTCACAGATACGCAGTATTTT. This translates into CASSPVTDTQYF.

This clone has just a few counts. The rearrangement uses TRBV24-1 and TRBJ1-4, with a weak D call TRBD1 (6 bases). This CDR3 contains 19 residues. V shed 4 bases and J shed 2 bases, with 22 bases lying between them. Looked up from germline, CDR1 is KGHDR and CDR2 is SFDVKD. The CDR3 region has the DNA TGTGCCACCAGTGAAAGCCGGACAGAGCCCGCTGCGACTAATGAAAAACTGTTTTTT. It specifies CATSESRTEPAATNEKLFF.

The chain carries TRBV11-2 and TRBJ2-3; 10 bases fit TRBD2. Germline V CDR1 and CDR2: SGHAT, FQNNGV. Germline trimming cut 5 bases from V and 8 bases from J; bases unmatched to any gene: 13. The CDR3 has 16 amino acids. CDR3 DNA: TGTGCCAGCAGCCGGCGGACTAGCGGAACTACGGGTACGCAGTATTTT. This translates into CASSRRTSGTTGTQYF. The whole variable domain, filled in from reference TRBV11-2 and TRBJ2-3, reads EAGVAQSPRYKIIEKRQSVAFWCNPISGHATLYWYQQILGQGPKLLIQFQNNGVVDDSQLPKDRFSAERLKGVDSTLKIQPAKLEDSAVYLCASSRRTSGTTGTQYFGPGTRLTVL.

This clone was seen a handful of times. V and J are TRBV30 and TRBJ1-1; no clear D gene. The V gene lost 5 bases and the J gene lost 7 bases, with 17 bases spanning the gap. CDR1 is GTSNPN and CDR2 is SVGIG in the germline V gene (reference sequence). The CDR3 is made up of 13 amino acids. CDR3 region: CAWASSIESEAFF. The CDR3 DNA reads TGTGCCTGGGCTAGCTCAATTGAGAGTGAAGCTTTCTTT.

The chain couples TRBV11-3 to TRBJ2-3, with a weak D call TRBD2 (6 bases). V was trimmed by 1 base and J by 8 bases, leaving 25 bases between them. The CDR3 loop spans 18 amino acids. Germline CDR1 reads SGHNT; CDR2 reads YENEEA. Here the CDR3 DNA reads TGTGCCAGCAGCTTAGGAGGGTCGGCTAGCATTCTGGGGGGTACGCAGTATTTT. Residues: CASSLGGSASILGGTQYF. Complete variable domain (other parts from reference TRBV11-3 and TRBJ2-3): EAGVVQSPRYKIIEKKQPVAFWCNPISGHNTLYWYLQNLGQGPELLIRYENEEAVDDSQLPKDRFSAERLKGVDSTLKIQPAELGDSAVYLCASSLGGSASILGGTQYFGPGTRLTVL.

V gene TRBV28 combines with J gene TRBJ1-5; D is ambiguous. V lost 7 bases, J lost 8 bases, and 12 bases lay in between. This CDR3 is built from 12 residues. Germline CDR1 and CDR2: MDHEN and SYDVKM. The CDR3 nucleotides read TGTGCCAGCAATCCTGGAAGCGAGCCCCAGCATTTT. Translating gives CASNPGSEPQHF.

The V and J genes are TRBV4-2 and TRBJ1-3; D possibly corresponds to TRBD1 (6 bases). CDR3 size: 15 residues. Trimming cost V 1 base and J 4 bases, with 11 bases left between them. CDR1 is LGHNA, CDR2 YNFKEQ, per germline. This chain's CDR3 is CASSQGTAWGNTIYF. The CDR3 bases are TGTGCCAGCAGCCAAGGGACAGCTTGGGGAAACACCATATATTTT.

This chain uses TRBV20-1 with TRBJ2-1, with a possible D match to TRBD2 (6 bases). V was trimmed by 2 bases and J by 10 bases, leaving 9 bases between them. The CDR3 spans 11 residues. Germline CDR1 and CDR2: DFQATT and SNEGSKA (reference sequence). CDR3 coding DNA: TGCAGTGCTAGACTAGCGCGGGAGCAGTTCTTC. This codes for CSARLAREQFF.

The genes are TRBV2 and TRBJ2-1; D is possibly TRBD1 (6 bases). The CDR3 is made up of 15 amino acids. The V gene's germline CDR1 is SNHLY and CDR2 FYNNEI. V was clipped by 3 bases and J by 4 bases, with 13 bases between them. DNA of the CDR3: TGTGCCAGCAGTGATTTGCAGGGGAAATACAATGAGCAGTTCTTC. Protein: CASSDLQGKYNEQFF.

This chain joins TRBV11-3 and TRBJ1-1; a weak D match, TRBD1 (5 bases). Germline CDR1 and CDR2: SGHNT and YENEEA. The ends were cut back, 4 bases at V and 1 base at J, with 13 bases in the middle. The CDR3 loop spans 15 amino acids. CDR3 in amino acids: CASSSGQDRNTEAFF. Here the CDR3 DNA reads TGTGCCAGCAGCTCAGGGCAGGATAGGAACACTGAAGCTTTCTTT.

The chain links TRBV19 to TRBJ2-3; TRBD2 matches at 10 bases. The CDR3 has 16 amino acids. The V and J ends lost 4 bases and 2 bases, in that order; junction bases with no gene match: 6. From germline, CDR1 is LNHDA and CDR2 SQIVND (reference sequence). CDR3 DNA sequence: TGTGCCAGTAGTAATCTAGCGGGGGCCCTCACAGATACGCAGTATTTT. Its protein is CASSNLAGALTDTQYF.

The chain uses TRBV5-1 and TRBJ2-5; D might be TRBD2 (6 bases). V gave up 0 bases and J gave up 0 bases, with 9 bases separating them. Germline assignment: CDR1 SGHRS and CDR2 YFSETQ. This CDR3 has 15 residues. The CDR3 region is CASSLGGRYQETQYF. As DNA, the CDR3 is TGCGCCAGCAGCTTGGGTGGGAGGTACCAAGAGACCCAGTACTTC.